This passage covers 18 T cell receptor beta chains from one sample sequenced in a study of patients and donors after allogeneic stem cell transplantation. TCRdb processed the RT-PCR reads anew with MiXCR; each CDR3 protein has one entry. The sample has roughly 230,000 distinct CDR3 sequences; around 14% are singletons. The sequenced material came from blood, either unsorted or a sorted T cell fraction (not recorded which). These receptors all come from a human donor who was either an allogeneic HSCT recipient or a stem cell or donor lymphocyte infusion donor (not recorded which). It is not recorded whose cells these are; they may come from a transplant donor.

Ten or more counts support this clonotype. The CDR3 region is CSALRDSYQEGGYTF. CDR3 coding DNA: TGCAGTGCTCTCCGGGACAGCTACCAAGAAGGGGGCTACACCTTC. The chain combines TRBV20-1 with TRBJ1-2, with 7 bases identical to TRBD1. The CDR3 sequence is 15 residues long. From germline, CDR1 is DFQATT and CDR2 SNEGSKA (reference sequence). The V segment lost 5 bases and the J segment 8 bases; nucleotides outside the gene matches: 17.

Many counts were recorded for this clonotype. The chain has TRBV12-3 or TRBV12-4 and TRBJ2-1; D unresolved. V was clipped by 7 bases and J by 4 bases, with 5 bases between them. The CDR3 contains 11 residues. CDR3: CASMGYNEQFF. CDR3 nucleotides: TGTGCCAGCATGGGGTACAATGAGCAGTTCTTC.

The chain joins TRBV12-3 or TRBV12-4 to TRBJ1-1, with D unclear. V was cut by 6 bases and J by 6 bases, with 8 bases left in between. The CDR3 is 11 amino acids. CDR3 sequence (DNA): TGTGCCAGCAGCCAGTTACCTGAAGCTTTCTTT. Translation gives CASSQLPEAFF.

The genes are TRBV5-1 and TRBJ2-7, with D perhaps TRBD2 (6 bases). The CDR3 is made up of 15 amino acids. Trimming left V 2 bases short and J 4 bases short, with 16 bases between. Germline loops: CDR1 SGHRS, CDR2 YFSETQ. CDR3 sequence: CASSFGGSPSYEQYF. For the CDR3, the DNA is TGCGCCAGCAGCTTTGGGGGGTCCCCGTCATACGAGCAGTACTTC. The whole variable domain, remainder taken from reference TRBV5-1 and TRBJ2-7, is KAGVTQTPRYLIKTRGQQVTLSCSPISGHRSVSWYQQTPGQGLQFLFEYFSETQRNKGNFPGRFSGRQFSNSRSEMNVSTLELGDSALYLCASSFGGSPSYEQYFGPGTRLTVT.

The chain joins TRBV7-2 to TRBJ2-3; TRBD2 is a possible D gene (6 bases). This CDR3 region has 15 residues. Germline assignment: CDR1 SGHTA and CDR2 FQGNSA. V was shortened by 3 bases and J by 1 base, with 11 bases between the two germline ends. CDR3: CASSLAGHRTDTQYF. The CDR3 bases are TGTGCCAGCAGCTTGGCGGGGCACCGCACAGATACGCAGTATTTT.

This clonotype came up many times. This chain links TRBV5-5 with TRBJ2-3, with TRBD2 matching over 7 bases. The J segment lost 2 bases and the V segment lost 5 bases, leaving 8 bases of the junction unmatched. This CDR3 contains 15 residues. Germline CDR1 reads SGHKS; CDR2 reads YYEKEE (reference sequence). CDR3 protein: CASRRRLAFTDTQYF. DNA of the CDR3: TGTGCCAGCAGGCGCAGACTAGCCTTCACAGATACGCAGTATTTT.

Ten or more counts support this clonotype. The chain joins TRBV7-9 to TRBJ2-3, with D possibly matching TRBD1 (6 bases). Germline CDR1 and CDR2: SEHNR and FQNEAQ (reference sequence). This CDR3 is built from 15 residues. V lost 1 base to trimming and J lost 0 bases, with 8 bases between them. In DNA, the CDR3 is TGTGCCAGCAGCTTAGGGGGGCTGAGCACAGATACGCAGTATTTT. Its protein is CASSLGGLSTDTQYF.

The chain combines TRBV27 with TRBJ2-7, with 8 bases lining up with TRBD1. V lost 5 bases, J lost 5 bases, and 5 bases stayed unmatched. The CDR3 loop spans 13 amino acids. The germline V gene has CDR1 MNHEY and CDR2 SMNVEV (reference sequence). The CDR3 DNA reads as TGTGCCAGCAGTCCCAGGACAGGGCACGAGCAGTACTTC. Protein product: CASSPRTGHEQYF.

This clonotype was detected a few times. The chain is built from TRBV5-3 and TRBJ2-3; the D is unclear. TRBV5-3 is flagged as an ORF with uncertain function. The length of the CDR3 is 16 residues. The V and J ends lost 0 bases and 2 bases respectively, with 13 bases between them. CDR3 DNA sequence: TGTGCCAGAAGCTTGGACCGGGCAGGCGACACAGATACGCAGTATTTT. As protein: CARSLDRAGDTDTQYF.

In this sample, this clonotype turned up many times. The rearrangement links TRBV5-1 to TRBJ1-2; 11 bases are shared with TRBD1. The CDR3 spans 14 residues. V was clipped by 4 bases and J by 6 bases; unmatched bases: 5. The V gene's germline CDR1 is SGHRS and CDR2 YFSETQ. The CDR3 here is CASSEDRGLNGYTF. CDR3 nucleotides: TGCGCCAGCAGCGAGGACAGGGGGCTAAATGGCTACACCTTC. The variable domain in full, with the rest retrieved from reference TRBV5-1 and TRBJ1-2, is KAGVTQTPRYLIKTRGQQVTLSCSPISGHRSVSWYQQTPGQGLQFLFEYFSETQRNKGNFPGRFSGRQFSNSRSEMNVSTLELGDSALYLCASSEDRGLNGYTFGSGTRLTVV.

The chain uses TRBV20-1 and TRBJ1-6; perhaps TRBD1 as D (5 bases). In germline, CDR1 is DFQATT, CDR2 SNEGSKA (reference sequence). With 1 base removed from V and 5 bases from J, the gap between germline ends came to 6 bases. This CDR3 is 13 amino acids long. CDR3 amino acids: CSARGRDNSPLHF. DNA for the CDR3: TGCAGTGCTAGAGGCAGGGATAATTCACCCCTCCACTTT.

This clonotype was seen just once. The gene calls are TRBV5-8 and TRBJ1-2; 9 bases agree with TRBD1. Germline loops: CDR1 SGHTS, CDR2 YDEGEE. CDR3 size: 14 residues. The V and J ends lost 5 bases and 3 bases, in that order; junction bases with no gene match: 5. The CDR3 reads CASRPTGGDYGYTF. CDR3 DNA: TGTGCCAGCAGGCCGACAGGGGGTGACTATGGCTACACCTTC.

This clonotype was seen ten or more times. This CDR3 is CSVSQGRLSPQHF. The CDR3 DNA follows: TGCAGCGTTTCACAGGGCAGGTTGTCGCCCCAGCATTTT. The gene calls are TRBV29-1 and TRBJ1-5; TRBD1 is a possible D gene (6 bases). This CDR3 has 13 residues. Germline-derived CDR1 and CDR2 are SQVTM and ANQGSEA. V lost 5 bases to trimming and J lost 9 bases, with 17 bases between them.

This clonotype was recorded many times. This sequence joins TRBV5-6 and TRBJ1-1; D ambiguous. Germline CDR1 SGHDT, CDR2 YYEEEE. V lost 5 bases and J lost 3, with 20 bases in between. The CDR3 runs 16 residues. CDR3 DNA: TGTGCCAGCAGTAAGACCGGCCGGACCCAATACACTGAAGCTTTCTTT. As protein: CASSKTGRTQYTEAFF.

This clonotype was seen more than once but under ten times. The chain combines TRBV20-1 with TRBJ2-3; D remains ambiguous. V lost 4 bases and J 6 bases, leaving 8 bases between the germline ends. Germline CDR1 is DFQATT and CDR2 is SNEGSKA (reference sequence). This CDR3 has 11 amino acids. The CDR3: CSANPSDTQYF. CDR3 coding DNA: TGCAGTGCTAACCCGAGCGATACGCAGTATTTT.

This clonotype was seen a few times. This rearrangement joins TRBV5-6 to TRBJ2-1; a weak D match, TRBD2 (6 bases). This CDR3 comprises 15 residues. CDR1 and CDR2 (germline): SGHDT, YYEEEE. The ends were cut back, 7 bases at V and 7 bases at J, with 21 bases in the middle. The chain's CDR3 is CASFPRTTLWNEQFF. Written as DNA, the CDR3 is TGTGCCAGCTTCCCTCGGACTACCCTCTGGAATGAGCAGTTCTTC. Filled out from reference TRBV5-6 and TRBJ2-1, the complete variable domain reads DAGVTQSPTHLIKTRGQQVTLRCSPKSGHDTVSWYQQALGQGPQFIFQYYEEEERQRGNFPDRFSGHQFPNYSSELNVNALLLGDSALYLCASFPRTTLWNEQFFGPGTRLTVL.

As regards this clonotype: This may be a read error, as it is one base from a much larger clone. This sequence joins TRBV20-1 and TRBJ2-1, with 11 bases aligning to TRBD2. There are 16 residues in the CDR3. Germline trimming cut 3 bases from V and 6 bases from J; bases unmatched to any gene: 10. Germline CDR1 and CDR2: DFQATT and SNEGSKA (reference sequence). CDR3 in amino acids: CSARVTSGKKSNEQFF. CDR3 DNA sequence: TGCAGTGCTAGGGTGACTAGCGGGAAAAAATCCAATGAGCAGTTCTTC.

This clonotype has a count of ten or more. The rearrangement links TRBV12-3 or TRBV12-4 to TRBJ2-6, with TRBD1 as a possible D gene (6 bases). V lost 6 bases and J 2 bases, leaving 11 bases between the germline ends. CDR3 length: 15 amino acids. In nucleotides, the CDR3 is TGTGCCAGCAGCAACAGGGTGGCTGGGGCCAACGTCCTGACTTTC. This encodes CASSNRVAGANVLTF.